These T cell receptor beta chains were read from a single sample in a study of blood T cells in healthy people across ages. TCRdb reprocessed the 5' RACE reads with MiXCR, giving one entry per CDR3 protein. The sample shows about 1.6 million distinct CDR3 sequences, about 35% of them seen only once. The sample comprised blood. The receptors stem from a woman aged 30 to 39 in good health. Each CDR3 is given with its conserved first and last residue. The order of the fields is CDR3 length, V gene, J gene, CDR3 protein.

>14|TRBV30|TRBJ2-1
CAWFDRGRNNEQFF
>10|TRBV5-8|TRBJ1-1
CASDGAEAFF
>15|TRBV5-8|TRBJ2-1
CASSRDVPVYNEQFF
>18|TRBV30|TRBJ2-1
CAWSAGLRRFSSYNEQFF
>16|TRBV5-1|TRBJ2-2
CASSSRQGPGTGELFF
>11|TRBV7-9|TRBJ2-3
CASRLADTQYF
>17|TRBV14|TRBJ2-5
CASDHRAEGQNQETQYF
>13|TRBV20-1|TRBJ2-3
CSARGRVGDTQYF
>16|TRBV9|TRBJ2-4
CASSVEPSSWGNIQYF
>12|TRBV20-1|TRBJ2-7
CSPGSSSYEQYF
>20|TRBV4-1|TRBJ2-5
CASSQAPRTSGTWVVETQYF
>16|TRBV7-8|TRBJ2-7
CASSSGAGSWSYEQYF
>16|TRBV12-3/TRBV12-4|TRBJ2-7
CASSSGSNGSTYEQYF
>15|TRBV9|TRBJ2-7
CASSHGGKGAGEQYF
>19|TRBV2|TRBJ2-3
CASRNPGVAAPFSTDTQYF
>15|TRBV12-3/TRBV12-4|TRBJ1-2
CASSAPRDANYGYTF
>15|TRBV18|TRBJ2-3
CASSPGYAGTDTQYF
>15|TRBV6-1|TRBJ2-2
CASSEKAGGTGELFF
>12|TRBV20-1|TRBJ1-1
CSATQNRGEAFF
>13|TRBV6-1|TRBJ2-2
CASAKGGFGELFF
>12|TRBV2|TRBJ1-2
CASGREGYGYTF
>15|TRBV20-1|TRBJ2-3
CSARDGVIGTDTQYF
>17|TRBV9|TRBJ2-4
CASSPSGTPLAKNIQYF
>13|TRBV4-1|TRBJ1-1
CASSQNYRERAFF
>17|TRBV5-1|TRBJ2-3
CASNFVGRSGSTDTQYF
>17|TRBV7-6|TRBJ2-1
CASSGFGTGGVPNEQFF
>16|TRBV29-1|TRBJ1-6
CSLLTGEIASNSPLHF
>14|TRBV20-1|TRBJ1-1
CSARGGGIKTEAFF
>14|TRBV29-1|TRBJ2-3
CSVVLRPTTDTQYF
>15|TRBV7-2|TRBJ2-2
CASSAHRQNTGELFF
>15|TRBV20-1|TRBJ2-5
CSARNSGGARETQYF
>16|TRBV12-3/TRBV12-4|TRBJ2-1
CASSIQPGLAVNEQFF
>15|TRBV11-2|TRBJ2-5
CASSLDVGPGETQYF
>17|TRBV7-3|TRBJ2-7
CASSLEQGPKMSYEQYF
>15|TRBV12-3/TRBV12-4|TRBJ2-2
CASSLLPLHTGERFF
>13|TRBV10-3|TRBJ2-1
CATIGGTGEKRFF
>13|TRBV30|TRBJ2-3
CAWSTSGRDTQYF
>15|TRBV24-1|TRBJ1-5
CATSDPGRAGTAQHF
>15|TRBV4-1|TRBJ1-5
CASSQVQGGDQPQHF
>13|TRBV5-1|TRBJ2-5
CASSWAFQETQYF
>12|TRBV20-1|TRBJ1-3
CSANSPSNTIYF
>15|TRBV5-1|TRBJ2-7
CAGSLEGQGWNEQYF
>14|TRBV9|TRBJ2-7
CASSVSGAAYEQYF
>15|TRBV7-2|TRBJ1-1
CASPQRGGRCTEAFF
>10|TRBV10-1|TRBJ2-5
CATRLREQYF
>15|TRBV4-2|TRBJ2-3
CASSQEGGKVDTQYF
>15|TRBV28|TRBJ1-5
CAGGRGANSNQPQHF
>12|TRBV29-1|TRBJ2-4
CSATGLAYRQYF
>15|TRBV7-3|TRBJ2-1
CASSRLAGDVGEQFF
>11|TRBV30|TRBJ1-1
CACARVSGAFF
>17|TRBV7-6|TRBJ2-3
CASSLVQRGLYEDTQYF
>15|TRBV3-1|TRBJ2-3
CASSQDPTGWDTQYF
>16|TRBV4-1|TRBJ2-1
CASSQIRGTRNNEQFF
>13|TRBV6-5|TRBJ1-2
CASSAPGQRGYTF
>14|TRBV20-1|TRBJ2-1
CSARVRGNYNEQFF
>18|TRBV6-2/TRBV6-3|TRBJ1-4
CASSYHLGTGGSNEKLFF